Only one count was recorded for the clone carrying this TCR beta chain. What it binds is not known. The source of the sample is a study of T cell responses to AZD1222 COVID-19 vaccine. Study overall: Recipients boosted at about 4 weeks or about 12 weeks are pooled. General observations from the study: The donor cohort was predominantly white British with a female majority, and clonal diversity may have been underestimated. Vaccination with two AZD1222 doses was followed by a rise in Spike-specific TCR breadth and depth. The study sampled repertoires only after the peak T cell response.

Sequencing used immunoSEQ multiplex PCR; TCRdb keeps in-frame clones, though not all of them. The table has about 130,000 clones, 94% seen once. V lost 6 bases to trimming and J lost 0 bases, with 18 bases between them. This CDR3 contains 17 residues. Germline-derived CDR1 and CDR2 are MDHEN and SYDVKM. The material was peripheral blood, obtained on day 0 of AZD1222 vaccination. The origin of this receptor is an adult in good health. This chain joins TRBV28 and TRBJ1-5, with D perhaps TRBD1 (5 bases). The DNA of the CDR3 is TGTGCCAGCAGCCCCTTTTTCTGGGGCGATAGCAATCAGCCCCAGCATTTT. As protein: CASSPFFWGDSNQPQHF.